Listed here is a single T cell receptor beta chain. Unmatched junction bases numbered 2, after V lost 0 bases and J lost 4 bases. The germline CDR1 and CDR2 sequences are LGHNA and YNFKEQ. This CDR3 comprises 17 residues. This sample was taken from a study of blood T cell repertoires in COVID-19. Only in-frame clones appear in the TCRdb table, and some are missing; sequencing was by immunoSEQ multiplex PCR. Counted here are some 390,000 clones, under 90% occurring once; the ten biggest clones make up approximately 1.5%. Participants, about 18 to 90 years old, spanned around 25 US areas. This TCR derives from a young woman who had recovered from COVID-19. Sequencing used PBMCs or T cells enriched from blood (not recorded which). The rearrangement links TRBV4-2 to TRBJ2-3, with 15 bases lining up with TRBD2. The CDR3: CASSQEGTSGGPDTQYF. The CDR3 region has the DNA TGTGCCAGCAGCCAAGAAGGGACTAGCGGGGGGCCAGATACGCAGTATTTT.